This entry lists 8 T cell receptor beta chains sequenced from one sample in a study of shared clonotypes between healthy human individuals (dated by TCRdb to 2018 to 2021). Preparation of the library involved the immunoSEQ multiplex PCR assay. TCRdb holds this immuneACCESS table with in-frame rearrangements only. Some clones are missing; in checked studies, unresolved V genes explain under half, and the rest has no known cause. This sample gives 550,000 to 850,000 clones in total; less than 85% of them show up just once. Clones ranked in the top ten supply 1.5% to 2% of the sample. Sequenced sample: memory CD4+ T cells sorted from blood. This specimen's cell subset or site label, interpreted: CD45RA-negative fraction. These receptors originate from a woman aged 25 to 45 in good health.

This chain joins TRBV28 and TRBJ1-2; the match to TRBD1 covers 7 bases. With 5 bases clipped from V and 5 bases from J, the junction kept 11 bases outside the gene matches. CDR1 and CDR2 (germline): MDHEN, SYDVKM. CDR3 size: 15 residues. This CDR3 reads CASSERQGPRYGYTF. The CDR3, as DNA: TGTGCCAGCAGTGAACGACAGGGCCCTAGATATGGCTACACCTTC.

The rearrangement links TRBV27 to TRBJ2-1; 12 bases line up with TRBD2. Germline V CDR1 and CDR2: MNHEY, SMNVEV (reference sequence). With 2 bases clipped from V and 7 bases from J, the junction kept 9 bases outside the gene matches. This CDR3 contains 17 residues. CDR3 sequence reads: CASSLRLAGGPENEQFF. The DNA of the CDR3 is TGTGCCAGCAGTTTACGCCTAGCGGGAGGGCCGGAGAATGAGCAGTTCTTC.

The genes are TRBV5-7 and TRBJ2-2, with 7 positions matching TRBD2. TRBV5-7 qualifies as an ORF whose function is uncertain. The CDR3 has 14 residues. Germline trimming cut 7 bases from V and 4 bases from J; bases unmatched to any gene: 7. The CDR3 sequence: CASASGIPTGELFF. CDR3 bases: TGTGCCAGCGCGAGCGGGATACCCACCGGGGAGCTGTTTTTT.

The count of this clone is one. V usage is TRBV5-1 and J usage is TRBJ2-1; TRBD2 matches 7 bases. The CDR3 extends over 17 amino acids. V was pared by 0 bases and J by 0 bases, with 6 bases of the junction left unmatched. CDR1 and CDR2 from the germline V gene are SGHRS and YFSETQ. The CDR3 protein is CASSLGPGGGSYNEQFF. CDR3 DNA sequence: TGCGCCAGCAGCTTGGGTCCGGGAGGTGGCTCCTACAATGAGCAGTTCTTC.

The V and J genes are TRBV28 and TRBJ1-3; D remains unclear. Germline V lookup: CDR1 MDHEN, CDR2 SYDVKM. The CDR3 covers 16 residues. Trimming shortened V by 3 bases and J by 4 bases, and 16 bases separated the two germline ends. The CDR3 protein is CASSFSGGEGGNTIYF. In nucleotides, the CDR3 is TGTGCCAGCAGTTTTTCAGGAGGAGAAGGAGGAAACACCATATATTTT.

The chain is built from TRBV5-1 and TRBJ1-1; a weak D match, TRBD1 (5 bases). Trimming took 0 bases from V and 3 from J, leaving 12 bases between them. CDR3 length equals 15 residues. CDR1 is SGHRS, CDR2 YFSETQ, per germline. CDR3: CASSLVPGLDTEAFF. CDR3 DNA sequence: TGCGCCAGCAGCTTGGTTCCGGGACTCGACACTGAAGCTTTCTTT.

V is TRBV10-2 and J is TRBJ2-2; 16 positions agree with TRBD2. Germline trimming cut 9 bases from V and 7 bases from J; bases unmatched to any gene: 11. Germline lookup yields CDR1 WSHSY and CDR2 SAAADI. The CDR3 loop spans 17 amino acids. The CDR3 bases are TGCGCCAGTTTACCGGGACTAGCGGGAGGGCGCGTCGGGGAGCTGTTTTTT. It is translated as CASLPGLAGGRVGELFF.

The chain employs TRBV12-1 and TRBJ2-1; the D call in the table, TRBD1, was not verified against the DNA. TRBV12-1 is shown as a pseudogene. The CDR3 is 15 residues long. The CDR3 sequence is CASTHRDRGVDEQFF. For the CDR3, the DNA is TGTGCCAGCACGCACCGGGACAGGGGTGTCGATGAGCAGTTCTTC.